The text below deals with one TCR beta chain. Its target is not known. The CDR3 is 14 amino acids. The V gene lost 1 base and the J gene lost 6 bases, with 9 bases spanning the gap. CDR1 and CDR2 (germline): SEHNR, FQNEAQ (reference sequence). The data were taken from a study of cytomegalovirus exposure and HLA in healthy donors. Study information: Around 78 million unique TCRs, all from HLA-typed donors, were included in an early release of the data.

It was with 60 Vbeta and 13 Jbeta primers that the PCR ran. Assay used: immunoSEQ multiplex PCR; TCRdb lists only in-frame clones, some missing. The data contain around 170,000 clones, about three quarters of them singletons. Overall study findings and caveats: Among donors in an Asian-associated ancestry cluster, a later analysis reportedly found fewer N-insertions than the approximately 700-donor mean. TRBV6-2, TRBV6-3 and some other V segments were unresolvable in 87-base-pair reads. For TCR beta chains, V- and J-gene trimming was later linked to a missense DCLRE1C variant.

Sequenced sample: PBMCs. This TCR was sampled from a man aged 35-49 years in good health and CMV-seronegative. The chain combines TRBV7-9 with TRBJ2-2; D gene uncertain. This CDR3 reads CASSLDPSPGELFF. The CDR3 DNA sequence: TGTGCCAGCAGCTTAGATCCCAGTCCCGGGGAGCTGTTTTTT.